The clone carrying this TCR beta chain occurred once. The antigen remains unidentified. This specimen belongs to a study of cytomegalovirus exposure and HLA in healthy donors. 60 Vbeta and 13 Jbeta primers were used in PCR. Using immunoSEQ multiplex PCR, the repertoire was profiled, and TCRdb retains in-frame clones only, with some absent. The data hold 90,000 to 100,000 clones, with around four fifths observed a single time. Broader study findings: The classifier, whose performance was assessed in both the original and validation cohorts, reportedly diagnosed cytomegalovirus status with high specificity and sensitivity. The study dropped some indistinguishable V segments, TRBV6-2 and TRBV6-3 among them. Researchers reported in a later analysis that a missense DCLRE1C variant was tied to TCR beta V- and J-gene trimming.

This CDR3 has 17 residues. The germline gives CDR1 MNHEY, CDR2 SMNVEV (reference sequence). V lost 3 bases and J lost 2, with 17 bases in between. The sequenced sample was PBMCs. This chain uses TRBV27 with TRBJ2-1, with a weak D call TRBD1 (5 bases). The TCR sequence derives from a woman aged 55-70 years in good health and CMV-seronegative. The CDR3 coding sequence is TGTGCCAGCAGTTTGTTGGGGCCCCTTAGCACCTACAATGAGCAGTTCTTC. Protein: CASSLLGPLSTYNEQFF.